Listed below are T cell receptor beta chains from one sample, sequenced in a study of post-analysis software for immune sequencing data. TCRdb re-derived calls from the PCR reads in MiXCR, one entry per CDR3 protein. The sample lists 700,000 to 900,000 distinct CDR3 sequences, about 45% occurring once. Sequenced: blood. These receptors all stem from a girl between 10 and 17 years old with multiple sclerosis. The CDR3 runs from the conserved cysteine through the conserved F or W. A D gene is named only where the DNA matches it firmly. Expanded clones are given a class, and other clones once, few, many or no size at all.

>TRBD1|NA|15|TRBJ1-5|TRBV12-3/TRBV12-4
CASSPMGQSNQPQHF
TGTGCCAGCAGCCCGATGGGACAGTCCAATCAGCCCCAGCATTTT
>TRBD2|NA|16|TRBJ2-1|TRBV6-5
CASRDSGTSVYNEQFF
TGTGCCAGCAGAGACTCCGGGACTAGCGTCTACAATGAGCAGTTCTTC
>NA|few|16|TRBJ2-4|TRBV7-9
CASSLEGGGGTNIQYF
TGTGCCAGCAGCTTGGAGGGGGGCGGAGGGACAAACATTCAGTACTTC
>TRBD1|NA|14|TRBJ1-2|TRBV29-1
CSVLGGDGNYGYTF
TGCAGCGTGTTAGGGGGCGATGGCAACTATGGCTACACCTTC
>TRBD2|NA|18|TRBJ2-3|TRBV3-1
CASSQPRGTSGNTDTQYF
TGTGCCAGCAGCCAACCGCGGGGGACCAGCGGAAACACAGATACGCAGTATTTT
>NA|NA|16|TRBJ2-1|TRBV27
CASITSGASSYNEQFF
TGTGCCAGCATTACTTCAGGGGCTAGCTCCTACAATGAGCAGTTCTTC
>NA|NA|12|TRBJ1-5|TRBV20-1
CSAGRGGQPQHF
TGCAGTGCGGGGAGAGGGGGTCAGCCCCAGCATTTT
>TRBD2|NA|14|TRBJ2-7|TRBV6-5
CASNKREGLGEQYF
TGTGCCAGCAATAAGCGGGAGGGCTTGGGCGAGCAGTACTTC
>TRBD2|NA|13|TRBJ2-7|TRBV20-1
CSAQLAGAYEQYF
TGCAGTGCCCAACTAGCGGGAGCCTACGAGCAGTACTTC
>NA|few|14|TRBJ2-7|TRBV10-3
CAISQPGAFDEQYF
TGTGCCATCAGTCAACCGGGGGCGTTCGACGAGCAGTACTTC
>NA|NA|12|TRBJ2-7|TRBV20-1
CSARGPTYEQYF
TGCAGTGCTAGGGGGCCTACCTACGAGCAGTACTTC
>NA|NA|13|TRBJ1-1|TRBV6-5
CASSTDIDAEAFF
TGTGCCAGCAGCACTGACATTGACGCTGAAGCTTTCTTT
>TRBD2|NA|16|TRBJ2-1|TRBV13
CANSLEGLAAYNEQFF
TGTGCCAACAGCTTAGAGGGACTAGCGGCCTACAATGAGCAGTTCTTC
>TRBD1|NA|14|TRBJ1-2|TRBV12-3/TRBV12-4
CAMRNRGQDYGYTF
TGTGCCATGCGGAACAGGGGGCAGGACTATGGCTACACCTTC
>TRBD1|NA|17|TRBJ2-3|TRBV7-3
CASSLRGQGAYEDTQYF
TGTGCCAGCAGCTTAAGGGGACAGGGGGCGTATGAAGATACGCAGTATTTT
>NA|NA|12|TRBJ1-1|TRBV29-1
CSVGDTSTEAFF
TGCAGCGTGGGGGACACGAGCACTGAAGCTTTCTTT
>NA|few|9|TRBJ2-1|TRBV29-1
CSVEDEQFF
TGCAGCGTTGAGGATGAGCAGTTCTTC
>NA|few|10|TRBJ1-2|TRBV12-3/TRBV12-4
CASPKPGYTF
TGTGCCAGCCCGAAGCCCGGCTACACCTTC
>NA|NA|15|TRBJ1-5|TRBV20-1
CSARDPGDSNQPQHF
TGCAGTGCTAGAGACCCGGGGGATAGCAATCAGCCCCAGCATTTT
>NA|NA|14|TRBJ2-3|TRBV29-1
CSVVATGMADTQYF
TGCAGCGTTGTCGCAACAGGGATGGCAGATACGCAGTATTTT
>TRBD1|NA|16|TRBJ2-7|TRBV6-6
CASSDSDPGTGFEQYF
TGTGCCAGCAGTGACTCCGACCCCGGGACAGGGTTCGAGCAGTACTTC
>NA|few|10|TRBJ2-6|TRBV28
CASGANVLTF
TGTGCCTCTGGGGCCAACGTCCTGACTTTC
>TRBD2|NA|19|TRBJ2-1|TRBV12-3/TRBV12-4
CASSINRGRLAGSYNEQFF
TGTGCCAGCAGCATAAACAGGGGGCGACTAGCGGGAAGCTACAATGAGCAGTTCTTC
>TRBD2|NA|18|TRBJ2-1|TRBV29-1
CSVGAVKAGGNSYNEQFF
TGCAGCGTGGGCGCGGTGAAAGCGGGAGGGAACTCCTACAATGAGCAGTTCTTC
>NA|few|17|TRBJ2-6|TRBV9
CASSVEGGGSGANVLTF
TGTGCCAGCAGCGTAGAGGGTGGCGGCTCTGGGGCCAACGTCCTGACTTTC
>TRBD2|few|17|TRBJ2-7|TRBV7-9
CASSTPGTSGRVYEQYF
TGTGCCAGCAGCACACCCGGGACTAGCGGGAGAGTGTACGAGCAGTACTTC
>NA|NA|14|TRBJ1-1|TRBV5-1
CASRTDATGTEAFF
TGCGCCAGCAGAACGGACGCGACGGGGACTGAAGCTTTCTTT
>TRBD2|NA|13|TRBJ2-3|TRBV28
CASSRLASNTQYF
TGTGCCAGCAGTCGACTAGCGTCTAATACGCAGTATTTT
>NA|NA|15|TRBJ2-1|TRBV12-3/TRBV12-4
CAGSPRERVYNEQFF
TGTGCCGGCAGCCCCAGGGAGAGGGTATACAATGAGCAGTTCTTC
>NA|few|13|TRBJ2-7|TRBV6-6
CASKGGSPYEQYF
TGTGCCAGCAAGGGGGGATCTCCCTACGAGCAGTACTTC
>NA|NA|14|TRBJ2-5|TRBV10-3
CAISESSGEETQYF
TGTGCCATCAGTGAGAGCTCAGGGGAGGAGACCCAGTACTTC
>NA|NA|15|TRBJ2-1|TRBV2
CASSAHAYSGNEQFF
TGTGCCAGCAGTGCCCATGCGTACTCGGGCAATGAGCAGTTCTTC
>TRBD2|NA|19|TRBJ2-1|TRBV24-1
CATSEGGGLAGGFYNEQFF
TGTGCCACCAGTGAGGGAGGTGGACTAGCGGGAGGGTTTTACAATGAGCAGTTCTTC
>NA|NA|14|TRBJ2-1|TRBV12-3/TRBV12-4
CASDCSGGFNEQFF
TGTGCCAGCGACTGTAGTGGGGGGTTTAATGAGCAGTTCTTC
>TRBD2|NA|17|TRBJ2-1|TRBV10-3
CAISPSHTSGSGDEQFF
TGTGCCATCAGCCCCTCCCATACTAGCGGGAGTGGAGATGAGCAGTTCTTC
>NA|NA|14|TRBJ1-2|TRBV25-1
CARPGGAGCYGYTF
TGTGCCAGGCCGGGGGGGGCAGGTTGTTATGGCTACACCTTC
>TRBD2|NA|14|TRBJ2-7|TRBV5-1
CASSLGSSGDEQYF
TGCGCCAGCAGTCTCGGGTCTAGCGGAGACGAGCAGTACTTC